One TCR beta chain is described in this entry. In germline, CDR1 is MNHNY, CDR2 SVGAGI (reference sequence). Trimming took 0 bases from V and 5 from J; bases not matched to a gene: 6. The CDR3 extends over 15 amino acids. 60 Vbeta and 13 Jbeta primers were used in PCR. TCRdb's table, derived via immunoSEQ multiplex PCR, lists solely in-frame clones and lacks some. Found here are 110,000 to 150,000 clones, less than 9.5% of them singletons; the top ten hold 1.8%. The data were obtained in a study of cytomegalovirus exposure and HLA in healthy donors. The specimen sequenced was PBMCs. The J gene is TRBJ2-7, the V gene TRBV6-6, with TRBD1 identical over 8 bases. This clonotype originated in a male donor in good health and CMV-seronegative. The CDR3 spells CASSYSSDRANEQYF. CDR3 coding DNA: TGTGCCAGCAGTTACTCTTCGGACAGGGCGAACGAGCAGTACTTC.